This record covers a single T cell receptor beta chain. This clone has more than one count but fewer than ten. Its binding antigen is unknown. No base quality information exists; no much larger clone differs at one position. The Quick-DNA Microprep Kit was used to extract genomic DNA from the sorted cells. Amplification of TCRbeta DNA was done with the immunoSEQ hsTCRbeta kit, following the protocol from the manufacturer. TCRbeta libraries were sequenced on an Illumina MiSeq instrument. In the source study's methods: Following removal of out-of-frame sequences, 2 million to 2.5 million distinct TCRbeta sequences were retained, with an average of around 67,000 per individual. Two values were used to score each individual: the count of some 150 previously reported CMV-associated TCRbeta sequences and the total count of productive distinct TCRbeta sequences. A beta-binomial model was reimplemented in Python, and random forests from scikit-learn, run with default parameters, were trained on data from the US cohort. On the Belgian cohort, classifier performance was reported as the median AUC, along with percentile confidence intervals, across 10,000 bootstrap iterations. TCRdb provides this immuneACCESS table in a form limited to in-frame rearrangements. Some clones are lacking; in checked studies, under half of them reflect an unresolved V gene, and why the rest are absent is not known. D and trimming come from the DNA, and the V and J calls and clone size come from that table. The sample contains tens of thousands of clones, 60% to 80% of them found a single time. The ten largest clonotypes hold about 0.8% of the sample.

The sample originates from a study of memory CD4+ T cells and cytomegalovirus serostatus (dated by TCRdb to 2018 to 2020). Regarding the complete study: The cohort comprised roughly 35 healthy Belgian adults, 9 CMV seropositive and about 25 CMV seronegative. CD4+ memory TCRbeta repertoires of a Belgian cohort with known cytomegalovirus serostatus were sequenced in order to replicate a published TCR-based CMV serostatus classifier.

Points the paper makes about the study in general: Among the 164 previously reported CMV-associated TCRbeta sequences, some 69 showed up in the CD4+ memory repertoires, with each one found in between one and five individuals. For predicting CMV serostatus, the median bootstrapped AUC was roughly 0.95 using the original framework and roughly 0.91 using a US-trained random forest. The results were read as suggesting that the CMV-associated TCR signature is, for the most part, present in the CD4+ memory repertoire. On the Belgian cohort, the classifier based on the original framework reached a median bootstrapped AUC of approximately 0.95, with a 95% CI of 0.76-1.00. Only CD4+CD45RO+ memory cells were sequenced, in contrast to the original study, which included naive and memory CD4+ and CD8+ populations.

A FACSAria II was used to sort memory CD4+ T cells, defined as single viable CD3+CD4+CD8-CD45RO+ cells. CMV serostatus was assessed using a Roche Elecsys assay, by which serum IgG against CMV pp150, pp28, p38 and p52 was detected. Once the samples were thawed, total CD4+ T cells were enriched through positive selection using CD4 magnetic microbeads. The samples came from a different study that was designed specifically to examine the CD4+ T cell memory repertoire. Peripheral blood mononuclear cells were isolated and cryopreserved according to standard operating procedures, and serum was kept at -80 degrees C. The staining used CD3-PerCP (BW264/56), CD4-APC (RPA-T4), CD45RO-PE (UCHT1) and CD8-Pacific Orange (3B5) antibodies, and Sytox blue was used to exclude non-viable cells. This TCR came from an adult in good health and CMV-seronegative. The specimen was memory CD4+ T cells from blood.

The sequenced DNA is TGCGCCAGCAGCGATCCAAGGGGGGCGACTGAGACCCAGTACTTC. Its amino acids are CASSDPRGATETQYF. This chain is built from TRBV5-1 and TRBJ2-5; the D call is tentative, TRBD1 or TRBD2, as each matches 6 bases. From cysteine to phenylalanine, the CDR3 is 15 amino acids long. The read is trimmed to its CDR3 DNA, 45 bases read in frame from base 1. CDR1 SGHRS and CDR2 YFSETQ were looked up in the germline V gene. Trimming costs V 4 bases and J 5 bases, and their ends lie 18 bases apart.